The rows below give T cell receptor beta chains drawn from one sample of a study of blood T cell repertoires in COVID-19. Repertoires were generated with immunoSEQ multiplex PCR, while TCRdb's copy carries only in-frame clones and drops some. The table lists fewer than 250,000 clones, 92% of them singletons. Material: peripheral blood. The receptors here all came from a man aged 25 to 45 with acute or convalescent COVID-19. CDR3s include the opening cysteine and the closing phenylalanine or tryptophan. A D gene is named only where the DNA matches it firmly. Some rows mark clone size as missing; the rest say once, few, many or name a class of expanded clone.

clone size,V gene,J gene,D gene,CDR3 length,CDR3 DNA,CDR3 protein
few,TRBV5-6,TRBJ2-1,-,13,TGTGCCAGCAGTTCCGGGACTGGGAATGAGCAGTTCTTC,CASSSGTGNEQFF
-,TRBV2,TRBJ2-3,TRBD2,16,TGTGCCAGCAGGAAGACTAGCGGGGGATCCACAGATACGCAGTATTTT,CASRKTSGGSTDTQYF
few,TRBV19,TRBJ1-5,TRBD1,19,TGTGCCAGTAGTACCCGGGACAGGGCACGAAGGAGAGGAGCTCAGCCCCAGCATTTT,CASSTRDRARRRGAQPQHF
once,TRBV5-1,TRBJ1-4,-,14,TGCGCCAGCAGCTTGTCTGCAACTAATGAAAAACTGTTTTTT,CASSLSATNEKLFF
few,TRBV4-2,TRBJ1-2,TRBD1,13,TGTGCCAGCAGCCAAGGCCGGGACAGTGGCTACACCTTC,CASSQGRDSGYTF
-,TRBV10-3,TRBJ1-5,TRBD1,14,TGTGCCATCAGTGGAGGCCAGGGGGTTCAGCCCCAGCATTTT,CAISGGQGVQPQHF
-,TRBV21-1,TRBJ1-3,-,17,TGTGCCAGCAGCACCATACCGGGACACCTCTCTGGAAACACCATATATTTT,CASSTIPGHLSGNTIYF
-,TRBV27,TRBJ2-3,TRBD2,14,TGTGCCAGCAGGGCCGGGGGGAGTCTAGATACGCAGTATTTT,CASRAGGSLDTQYF
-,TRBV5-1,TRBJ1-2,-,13,TGCGCCAGCAGCTTAGGTCGGGACTATGGCTACACCTTC,CASSLGRDYGYTF
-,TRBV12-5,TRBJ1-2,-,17,TGTGCTAGTGGTTTGGTTCCAGTCGGAGACGACCACTATGGCTACACCTTC,CASGLVPVGDDHYGYTF
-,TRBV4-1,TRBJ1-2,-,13,TGCGCCAGCGGATCCGACAGACTCGAAAGCTACACCTTC,CASGSDRLESYTF
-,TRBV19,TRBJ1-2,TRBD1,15,TGTGCCAGTATCTCCGGGACAGGGGGCCGATATGGCTACACCTTC,CASISGTGGRYGYTF
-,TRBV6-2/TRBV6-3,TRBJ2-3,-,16,TGTGCCAGCAGTTACTCGACGGACAGCGCCACAGATACGCAGTATTTT,CASSYSTDSATDTQYF
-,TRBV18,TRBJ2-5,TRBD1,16,TGTGCCAGCTCACCACCGCGGGGACAGGGCCAAGAGACCCAGTACTTC,CASSPPRGQGQETQYF
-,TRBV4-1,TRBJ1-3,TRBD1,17,TGCGCCAGCAGCCAAGATAAAGGACAGGGGTTGGGAAACACCATATATTTT,CASSQDKGQGLGNTIYF
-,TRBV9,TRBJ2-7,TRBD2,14,TGTGCCAGCAGCGTAGATGGCGGGAGCTACGAGCAGTACTTC,CASSVDGGSYEQYF
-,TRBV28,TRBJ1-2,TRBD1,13,TGTGCCAGCACCCTCGACAGGGCCCATGGCTACACCTTC,CASTLDRAHGYTF
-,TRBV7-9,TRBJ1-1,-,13,TGTGCCAGCAGCCCGTCCGGGAACACTGAAGCTTTCTTT,CASSPSGNTEAFF
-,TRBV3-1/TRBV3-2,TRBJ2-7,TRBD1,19,TGTGCCAGCAGCCAATCCCGGTGGAAAGGACAGGCAAAGTTCTACGAGCAGTACTTC,CASSQSRWKGQAKFYEQYF
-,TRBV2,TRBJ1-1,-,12,TGTGCCAGCAGTCCTTATTCCCCGGAAGCTTTCTTT,CASSPYSPEAFF
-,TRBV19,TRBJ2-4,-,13,TGTGCCAGTAGGCGGGCCCAAGGAGGCATTCAGTACTTC,CASRRAQGGIQYF
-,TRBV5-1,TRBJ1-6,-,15,TGCGCCAGCAGCCCCAAACAGGGAGGGGATTCACCCCTCCACTTT,CASSPKQGGDSPLHF